A single sample is the source of the 20 T cell receptor beta chains below, sequenced in a study of cytomegalovirus exposure and HLA in healthy donors. The PCR ran on 60 Vbeta and 13 Jbeta primers. Only in-frame clones appear in the TCRdb table, and some are missing; sequencing was by immunoSEQ multiplex PCR. The sample lists 100,000 to 150,000 clones, roughly 82% seen once, with around 3.9% in the top ten. The sequenced material came from PBMCs. All receptors derive from a human donor in good health.

This chain links TRBV5-1 with TRBJ2-3; D not resolved. V gave up 4 bases and J gave up 6 bases, with 12 bases separating them. The CDR3 runs 13 residues. Per germline, CDR1 SGHRS and CDR2 YFSETQ. The CDR3 coding sequence is TGCGCCAGCAGCACGTCAAGTGGCGATACGCAGTATTTT. Its protein product is CASSTSSGDTQYF.

This chain uses TRBV27 with TRBJ1-5, with D unclear. CDR3 length equals 13 residues. V lost 6 bases and J lost 7, with 13 bases in between. The germline CDR1 and CDR2 sequences are MNHEY and SMNVEV (reference sequence). The CDR3 nucleotides are TGTGCCAGCAGCCTCCAGCCCAGGCAGCCCCAGCATTTT. Residues: CASSLQPRQPQHF.

The rearrangement uses TRBV5-1 and TRBJ1-4; D is possibly TRBD1 (6 bases). V lost 0 bases and J 3 bases, leaving 9 bases between the germline ends. This CDR3 contains 15 residues. Germline assignment: CDR1 SGHRS and CDR2 YFSETQ. CDR3 loop: CASSLADSPNEKLFF. CDR3 coding DNA: TGCGCCAGCAGCTTGGCGGACAGCCCTAATGAAAAACTGTTTTTT.

V is TRBV11-2 and J is TRBJ2-3, with 8 bases identical to TRBD2. The V segment lost 5 bases and the J segment 5 bases; nucleotides outside the gene matches: 0. The CDR3 has 12 amino acids. Germline lookup yields CDR1 SGHAT and CDR2 FQNNGV. The CDR3 protein is CASSREGDTQYF. The DNA of the CDR3 is TGTGCCAGCAGCCGGGAGGGAGATACGCAGTATTTT.

This clone came up a few times. One junction end disagrees with the germline gene, perhaps due to a read error. The chain links TRBV5-4 to TRBJ2-7; 8 nucleotides match TRBD1. Germline V CDR1 and CDR2: SGHNT, YYREEE (reference sequence). This CDR3 comprises 14 residues. The CDR3 protein is CASSLQGGAYEQYF. The DNA of the CDR3 is TGCGCCAGCAGCTTACAGGGGGGAGCCTACGAGCAGTACTTC.

This clone was found a few times. The gene calls are TRBV5-1 and TRBJ2-7, with D uncertain. The CDR3 sequence is 12 residues long. Per the germline V gene, CDR1 is SGHRS and CDR2 is YFSETQ. The ends were cut back, 4 bases at V and 5 bases at J, with 10 bases in the middle. CDR3 region: CASSAYSDEQYF. Written as DNA, the CDR3 is TGCGCCAGCAGCGCGTACTCGGACGAGCAGTACTTC.

This rearrangement joins TRBV5-1 to TRBJ2-7; weak D call: TRBD1 (5 bases). CDR3 size: 13 residues. Trimming cost V 0 bases and J 3 bases, with 7 bases left between them. Germline loops: CDR1 SGHRS, CDR2 YFSETQ. CDR3 sequence reads: CASSLDRNYEQYF. The CDR3 bases are TGCGCCAGCAGCTTGGACAGGAACTACGAGCAGTACTTC.

This clone was counted a few times. The chain combines TRBV2 with TRBJ1-5; 7 positions match TRBD1. Per the germline V gene, CDR1 is SNHLY and CDR2 is FYNNEI. The CDR3 extends over 15 amino acids. The trim removed 2 bases at V and 5 bases at J, leaving 6 bases unmatched. CDR3 DNA sequence: TGTGCCAGCAGTGAATCCGGGACAGTTTATCAGCCCCAGCATTTT. This translates into CASSESGTVYQPQHF.

This clone was observed a few times. The sample contains more than one DNA sequence encoding this CDR3. The rearrangement uses TRBV27 and TRBJ2-7; TRBD1 aligns across 7 bases. Germline-derived CDR1 and CDR2 are MNHEY and SMNVEV (reference sequence). The length of the CDR3 is 13 residues. The ends lost 5 bases at V and 3 bases at J; junction bases unmatched: 4. CDR3 nucleotide sequence: TGTGCCAGCAGTCTGGGACAGAGCTACGAGCAGTACTTC. Translation gives CASSLGQSYEQYF.

The J gene is TRBJ2-3, the V gene TRBV7-8; 8 bases fit TRBD2. Unmatched junction bases numbered 12, after V lost 3 bases and J lost 4 bases. Germline-derived CDR1 and CDR2 are SGHVS and FQNEAQ. This CDR3 is built from 17 residues. The CDR3 here is CASSFRYGRASADTQYF. Here the CDR3 DNA reads TGTGCCAGCAGCTTTCGATACGGGAGGGCCAGCGCAGATACGCAGTATTTT.

The chain carries TRBV19 and TRBJ2-3; 8 nucleotides line up with TRBD2. The junction had 10 bases not matched to a gene; V was cut back by 5 bases and J by 0 bases. CDR1 LNHDA and CDR2 SQIVND come from the germline V gene (reference sequence). This CDR3 region has 17 residues. CDR3 protein: CASSLGGAWGSTDTQYF. The CDR3 DNA is TGTGCCAGTAGTCTCGGGGGGGCTTGGGGTAGCACAGATACGCAGTATTTT.

J is TRBJ2-2 and V is TRBV5-1; the match to TRBD2 covers 9 bases. The V gene's germline CDR1 is SGHRS and CDR2 YFSETQ. V was pared by 4 bases and J by 2 bases, with 3 bases of the junction left unmatched. This CDR3 is built from 15 residues. CDR3 amino acids: CASSIGTSNTGELFF. The CDR3 bases are TGCGCCAGCAGCATCGGGACTAGCAACACCGGGGAGCTGTTTTTT.

The table lists this clone with a few counts. The V call is TRBV28, the J call TRBJ1-1, with 8 bases fitting TRBD1. Germline V gene sequence: CDR1 MDHEN, CDR2 SYDVKM. V was clipped by 5 bases and J by 1 base; unmatched bases: 6. This CDR3 is built from 15 residues. This CDR3 reads CASSPWTGKNTEAFF. CDR3 DNA sequence: TGTGCCAGCAGTCCCTGGACAGGGAAGAACACTGAAGCTTTCTTT.

The chain links TRBV5-1 to TRBJ2-1; TRBD2 matches at 7 bases. Germline trimming cut 0 bases from V and 1 base from J; bases unmatched to any gene: 4. Germline lookup yields CDR1 SGHRS and CDR2 YFSETQ. The CDR3 extends over 16 amino acids. CDR3 sequence (DNA): TGCGCCAGCAGCTTGGAGGCTAGCGGTTCCTACAATGAGCAGTTCTTC. This codes for CASSLEASGSYNEQFF.

This sequence joins TRBV27 and TRBJ2-1; TRBD1 is a possible D gene (6 bases). Looked up from germline, CDR1 is MNHEY and CDR2 is SMNVEV (reference sequence). The CDR3 is 17 residues long. Trimming stripped 6 bases from V and 1 base from J, with 19 bases between. CDR3 sequence reads: CASRGTGTRDSYNEQFF. The CDR3 DNA sequence: TGTGCCAGCAGAGGAACCGGGACACGGGATTCCTACAATGAGCAGTTCTTC.

V is TRBV6-5 and J is TRBJ2-1, with a possible D match to TRBD2 (6 bases). The CDR3 consists of 11 residues. CDR1 MNHEY and CDR2 SVGAGI come from the germline V gene. The CDR3 loop reads CAAGGGNEQFF. The CDR3 nucleotides read TGTGCAGCGGGTGGAGGAAATGAGCAGTTCTTC.

This clone came up a few times. V is TRBV9 and J is TRBJ2-3; 7 bases agree with TRBD2. This CDR3 comprises 17 residues. Germline V lookup: CDR1 SGDLS, CDR2 YYNGEE. With V trimmed by 0 bases and J by 5 bases, 12 bases remained unmatched. In nucleotides, the CDR3 is TGTGCCAGCAGCGTAGGCGCCTCTGGGGTAGCGGGAGATACGCAGTATTTT. Its translation is CASSVGASGVAGDTQYF.

V and J are TRBV7-6 and TRBJ2-3; 8 bases are a match to TRBD1. This CDR3 is built from 13 residues. CDR1 is SGHVS, CDR2 FNYEAQ, per germline. The V gene end was trimmed by 7 bases and the J gene end by 7 bases; junction bases not matched to a gene: 7. The CDR3 region has the DNA TGTGCCAGCACCGGACAGGGTAGAAATACGCAGTATTTT. Translation gives CASTGQGRNTQYF. The full variable domain, completed using reference TRBV7-6 and TRBJ2-3, is GAGVSQSPRYKVTKRGQDVALRCDPISGHVSLYWYRQALGQGPEFLTYFNYEAQQDKSGLPNDRFSAERPEGSISTLTIQRTEQRDSAMYRCASTGQGRNTQYFGPGTRLTVL.

The V and J genes are TRBV19 and TRBJ2-1, with unresolved D. The germline CDR1 and CDR2 sequences are LNHDA and SQIVND (reference sequence). This CDR3 has 13 amino acids. V was clipped by 1 base and J by 9 bases, with 10 bases between them. CDR3 nucleotides: TGTGCCAGTAGTATAGGAGGTGCTAGTGAGCAGTTCTTC. It translates to CASSIGGASEQFF. Supplemented by reference TRBV19 and TRBJ2-1, the full variable domain reads DGGITQSPKYLFRKEGQNVTLSCEQNLNHDAMYWYRQDPGQGLRLIYYSQIVNDFQKGDIAEGYSVSREKKESFPLTVTSAQKNPTAFYLCASSIGGASEQFFGPGTRLTVL.

The chain couples TRBV28 to TRBJ1-2; 8 nucleotides agree with TRBD1. CDR1 and CDR2 (germline): MDHEN, SYDVKM. The ends lost 2 bases at V and 4 bases at J; junction bases unmatched: 3. The CDR3 has 14 amino acids. The CDR3 DNA is TGTGCCAGCAGTTTACCCACAGGGGGCTATGGCTACACCTTC. Translated, it gives CASSLPTGGYGYTF.